This TCR beta chain appears in the sequencing data of a study of T cell responses to AZD1222 COVID-19 vaccine. Trimming removed 1 base from V and 2 bases from J, with 26 bases in between. The CDR3 is 20 amino acids. Profiled with immunoSEQ multiplex PCR; TCRdb holds only in-frame clones, not every one. This sample has around 140,000 clones, with about 93% found just once. The receptor's source is an adult in good health. The V call is TRBV23-1, the J call TRBJ1-2; TRBD1 is a possible D gene (5 bases). TRBV23-1 is an ORF for which the function is uncertain. The sample was peripheral blood, taken on day 0 of AZD1222 vaccination. CDR3 protein: CASSQFLSWDARNTNYGYTF. The DNA for the CDR3 is TGCGCCAGCAGTCAATTCCTCAGTTGGGACGCCCGAAATACGAACTATGGCTACACCTTC.